This T cell receptor beta chain came from a study of cytomegalovirus exposure and HLA in healthy donors. Regarding the study as a whole: Data from an earlier analysis indicated that most TCR beta V segments were productive either about 87% or about 30% of the time. For most TCR sequences rarity was the rule, although some public TCRs occurred in many donors.

V was pared by 0 bases and J by 8 bases, with 6 bases of the junction left unmatched. CDR1 and CDR2 from the germline V gene are MNHNS and SASEGT. The CDR3 has 16 residues. To note about this clone: Its antigen is not known.

60 Vbeta and 13 Jbeta primers were used in PCR. Some clones are missing from TCRdb's copy, which holds only in-frame ones; the method was immunoSEQ multiplex PCR. This table holds approximately 160,000 clones, 77% found once. The sample comprised PBMCs. The sequence was collected from a woman aged 30 to 39 in good health and CMV-seropositive. V is TRBV6-1 and J is TRBJ1-4, with 10 bases fitting TRBD1. The CDR3, as DNA: TGTGCCAGCAGTGAAGCGACAGGGGGCGGTATGGAAAAACTGTTTTTT. It yields the protein CASSEATGGGMEKLFF.